This T cell receptor beta chain is from a study of cytomegalovirus exposure and HLA in healthy donors. Findings and limits, study-wide: Among TCR beta chains, those listed as cytomegalovirus-associated numbered 164. Reportedly, cytomegalovirus status was diagnosed with high sensitivity and specificity. Specificity for CMV antigens was confirmed in vitro for a few of the CMV-associated chains.

Looked up from germline, CDR1 is MNHEY and CDR2 is SVGAGI. This CDR3 region has 16 residues. Trimming shortened V by 0 bases and J by 6 bases, and 12 bases separated the two germline ends. This clone was seen a few times. Its target is not known. Sequencing used immunoSEQ multiplex PCR; TCRdb keeps in-frame clones, though not all of them. The sample contains 250,000 to 300,000 clones, about 90% of which appear only once. The chain has TRBV6-5 and TRBJ1-6, with D unclear. Sequencing was performed on PBMCs. The clonotype comes from a woman aged 18-29 years in good health and CMV-seronegative. The CDR3 region is CASSYSTGTPNSPLHF. Written as DNA, the CDR3 is TGTGCCAGCAGTTACTCGACGGGTACACCTAATTCACCCCTCCACTTT.